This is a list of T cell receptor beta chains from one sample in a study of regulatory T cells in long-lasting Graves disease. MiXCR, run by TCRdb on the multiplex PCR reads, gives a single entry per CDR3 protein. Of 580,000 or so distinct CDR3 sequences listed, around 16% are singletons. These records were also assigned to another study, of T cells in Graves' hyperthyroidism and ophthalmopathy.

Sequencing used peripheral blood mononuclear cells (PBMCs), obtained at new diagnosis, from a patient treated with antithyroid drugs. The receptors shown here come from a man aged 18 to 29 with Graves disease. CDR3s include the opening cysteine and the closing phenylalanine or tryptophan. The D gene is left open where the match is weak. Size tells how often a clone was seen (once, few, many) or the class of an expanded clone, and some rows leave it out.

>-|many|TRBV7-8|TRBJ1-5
CASSLQAYRNQPQHF
TGTGCCAGCAGCTTACAAGCGTATCGCAATCAGCCCCAGCATTTT
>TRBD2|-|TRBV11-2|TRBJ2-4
CASSTAGGPGNIQYF
TGTGCCAGCTCTACAGCGGGAGGGCCCGGAAACATTCAGTACTTC
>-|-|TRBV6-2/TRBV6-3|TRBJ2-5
CASNGGDSQETQYF
TGTGCCAGCAATGGCGGGGACAGCCAAGAGACCCAGTACTTC
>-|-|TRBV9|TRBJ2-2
CASSKSGTGELFF
TGTGCCAGCAGCAAGTCTGGGACCGGGGAGCTGTTTTTT
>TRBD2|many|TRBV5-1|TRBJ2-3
CASTLIGASGSTDTQYF
TGCGCCAGCACCTTAATTGGGGCTAGCGGGAGCACAGATACGCAGTATTTT
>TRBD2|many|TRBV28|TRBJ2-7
CASSSGGGDEQYF
TGTGCCAGCAGTTCCGGGGGGGGGGACGAGCAGTACTTC
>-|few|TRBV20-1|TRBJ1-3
CSASEGYSGNTIYF
TGCAGTGCTAGCGAAGGATACTCTGGAAACACCATATATTTT
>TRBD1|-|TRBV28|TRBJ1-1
CASSLRGQLNTEAFF
TGTGCCAGCAGTTTACGGGGACAGCTGAACACTGAAGCTTTCTTT
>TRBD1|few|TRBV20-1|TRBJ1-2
CSAAGTGGRTNYGYTF
TGCAGTGCTGCTGGGACAGGGGGCAGAACTAACTATGGCTACACCTTC
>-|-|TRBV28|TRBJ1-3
CASTPPGARSGNTIYF
TGTGCCAGCACTCCCCCGGGCGCGCGCTCTGGAAACACCATATATTTT
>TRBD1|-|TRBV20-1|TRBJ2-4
CSARDRENIQYF
TGCAGTGCTAGGGACAGGGAAAACATTCAGTACTTC
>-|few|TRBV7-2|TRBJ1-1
CASSWGINRDTEAFF
TGTGCCAGCAGCTGGGGTATTAACAGGGACACTGAAGCTTTCTTT
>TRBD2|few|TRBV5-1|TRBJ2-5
CASSLVAGGPHETQYF
TGCGCCAGCAGCTTGGTAGCGGGAGGGCCTCATGAGACCCAGTACTTC
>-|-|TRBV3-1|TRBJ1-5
CASSQGGSNQPRHF
TGTGCCAGCAGCCAAGGGGGTAGCAATCAGCCCCGGCATTTT
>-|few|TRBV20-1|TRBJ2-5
CSAREQGGETQYF
TGCAGTGCTAGAGAACAGGGCGGGGAGACCCAGTACTTC
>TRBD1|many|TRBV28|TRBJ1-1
CASSFWDRESTEAFF
TGTGCCAGCAGTTTTTGGGACAGGGAGAGCACTGAAGCTTTCTTT
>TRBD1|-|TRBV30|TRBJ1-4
CAFNRGLGDEKLFF
TGTGCCTTCAACAGGGGACTAGGTGACGAAAAACTGTTTTTT
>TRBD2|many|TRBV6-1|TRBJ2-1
CAGSDISGSNEQFF
TGTGCCGGCAGTGACATTAGCGGGAGCAATGAGCAGTTCTTC
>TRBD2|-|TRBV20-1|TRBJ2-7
CSAYKREDYEEYF
TGCAGTGCTTACAAGCGGGAGGACTACGAGGAGTACTTC
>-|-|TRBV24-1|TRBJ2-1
CATSDPRGSNEQFF
TGTGCCACCAGTGATCCCCGGGGCAGCAATGAGCAGTTCTTC